Sequencing of this T cell receptor (beta chain) was carried out in a study of tissue T cells after allogeneic stem cell transplantation. Study-wide background: This research-autopsy study prospectively enrolled adult allogeneic hematopoietic cell transplant recipients with steroid-refractory graft-versus-host disease.

Trimming took 6 bases from V and 7 from J, leaving 10 bases between them. CDR3 size: 13 residues. CDR1 and CDR2 (germline): PRHDT, FYEKMQ (reference sequence). The data were produced by immunoSEQ multiplex PCR, yet TCRdb's version contains in-frame clones alone and is incomplete. The data show 26,000 or so clones, more than 80% seen once. The material was blood, obtained before transplantation. This sequence joins TRBV13 and TRBJ1-6; D is ambiguous. This receptor was obtained from a male donor at least 60 years old who later had graft-versus-host disease after an allogeneic stem cell transplant. CDR3 coding DNA: TGTGCCAGCAGTGCAGGAGTAAATTCACCCCTCCACTTT. As protein: CASSAGVNSPLHF.